The clone carrying this T cell receptor beta chain was observed a single time. The data derive from a study of PD-1 blockade in classical Hodgkin lymphoma. Sequenced by immunoSEQ multiplex PCR; TCRdb stores in-frame clones only, minus some. Of about 58,000 clones detected, 85% to 95% appear once; the ten largest clones hold more than 9%. After autologous stem cell transplantation all patients relapsed, and prior brentuximab vedotin exposure differed between cohorts. V was cut by 0 bases and J by 5 bases, with 16 bases left in between. CDR1 is LGHNA and CDR2 is YNFKEQ in the germline V gene. The CDR3 spans 16 residues.

This clonotype originated in a human donor with classical Hodgkin lymphoma. J is TRBJ1-2 and V is TRBV4-2; no clear D. Sequences were derived from peripheral blood mononuclear cells (PBMCs), sampled before the second cycle of nivolumab. In nucleotides, the CDR3 is TGTGCCAGCAGCCAAGATCGGGCTGATTCTGGGTATGGCTACACCTTC. This translates into CASSQDRADSGYGYTF.